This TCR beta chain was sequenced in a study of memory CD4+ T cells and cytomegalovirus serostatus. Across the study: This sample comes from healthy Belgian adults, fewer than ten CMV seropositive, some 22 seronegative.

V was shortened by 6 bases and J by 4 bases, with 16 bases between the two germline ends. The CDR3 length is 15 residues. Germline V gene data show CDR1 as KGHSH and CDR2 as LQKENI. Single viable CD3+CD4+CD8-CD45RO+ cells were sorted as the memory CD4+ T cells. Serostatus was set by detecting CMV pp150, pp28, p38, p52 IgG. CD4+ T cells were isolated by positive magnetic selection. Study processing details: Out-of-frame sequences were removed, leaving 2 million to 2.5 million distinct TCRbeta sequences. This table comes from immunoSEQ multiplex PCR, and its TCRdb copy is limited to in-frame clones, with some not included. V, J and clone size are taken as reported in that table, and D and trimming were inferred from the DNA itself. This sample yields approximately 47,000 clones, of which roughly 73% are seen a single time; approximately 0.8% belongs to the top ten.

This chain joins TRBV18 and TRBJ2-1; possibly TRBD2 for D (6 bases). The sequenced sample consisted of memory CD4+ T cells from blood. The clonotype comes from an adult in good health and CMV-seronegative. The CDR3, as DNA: TGTGCCAGCTCCCCATCTGCGGGGTTGTACAATGAGCAGTTCTTC. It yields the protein CASSPSAGLYNEQFF.